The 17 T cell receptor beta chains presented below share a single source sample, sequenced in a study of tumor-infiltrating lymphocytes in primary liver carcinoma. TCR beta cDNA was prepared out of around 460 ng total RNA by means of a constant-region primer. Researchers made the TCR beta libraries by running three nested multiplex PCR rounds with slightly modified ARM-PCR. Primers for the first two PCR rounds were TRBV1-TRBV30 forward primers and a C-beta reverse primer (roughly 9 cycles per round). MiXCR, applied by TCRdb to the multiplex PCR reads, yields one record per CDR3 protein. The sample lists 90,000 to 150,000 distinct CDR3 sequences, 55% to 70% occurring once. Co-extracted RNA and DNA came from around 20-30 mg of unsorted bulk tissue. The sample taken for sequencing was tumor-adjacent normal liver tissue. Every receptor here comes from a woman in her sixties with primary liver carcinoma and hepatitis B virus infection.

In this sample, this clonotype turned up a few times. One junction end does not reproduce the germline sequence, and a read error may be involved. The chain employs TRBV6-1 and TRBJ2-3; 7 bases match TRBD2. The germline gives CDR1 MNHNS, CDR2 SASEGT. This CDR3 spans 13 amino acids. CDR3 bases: TGTGCCACCAAAGCGGGGCCCACCGATACGCATTATTTT. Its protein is CATKAGPTDTHYF.

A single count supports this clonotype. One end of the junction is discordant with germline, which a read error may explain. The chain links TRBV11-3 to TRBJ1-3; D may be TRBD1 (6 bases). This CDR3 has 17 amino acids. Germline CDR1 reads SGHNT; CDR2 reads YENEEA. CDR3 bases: TGTGCCAGCAGGACTACAGGGCCTTTCATTCCTGGAAATACCATATATTTT. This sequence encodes CASRTTGPFIPGNTIYF.

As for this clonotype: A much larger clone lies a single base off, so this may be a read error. The CDR3 nucleotides are TGCGCCAGCACCGTTGGGCAGGGAGAGTATGGCTACACCTTC. Its translation: CASTVGQGEYGYTF. The J gene is TRBJ1-2, the V gene TRBV5-1; possibly TRBD1 for D (5 bases). V was pared by 6 bases and J by 5 bases, with 17 bases between. The CDR3 has 14 residues. CDR1 is SGHRS and CDR2 is YFSETQ in the germline V gene.

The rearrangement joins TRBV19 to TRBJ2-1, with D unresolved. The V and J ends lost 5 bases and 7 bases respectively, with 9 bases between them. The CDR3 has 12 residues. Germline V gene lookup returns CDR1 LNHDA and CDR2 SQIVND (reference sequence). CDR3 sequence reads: CASSPWRNEQFF. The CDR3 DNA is TGTGCCAGTAGTCCCTGGCGGAATGAGCAGTTCTTC.

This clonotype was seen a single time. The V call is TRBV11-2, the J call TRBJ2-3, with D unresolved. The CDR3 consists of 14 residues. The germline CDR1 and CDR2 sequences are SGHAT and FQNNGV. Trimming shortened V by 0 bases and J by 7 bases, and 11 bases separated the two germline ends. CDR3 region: CASSLDTEIYTQYF. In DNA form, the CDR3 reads TGTGCCAGCAGCTTAGACACGGAGATCTATACGCAGTATTTT.

The CDR3 spells CASSSGPIGVELFF. CDR3 nucleotides: TGTGCCAGCAGCTCGGGACCTATAGGTGTGGAGCTGTTTTTT. The rearrangement joins TRBV11-2 to TRBJ2-2; D is tentatively TRBD1 or TRBD2 (5 bases each). The CDR3 sequence is 14 residues long. V was pared by 4 bases and J by 10 bases, with 16 bases between. CDR1 and CDR2 from the germline V gene are SGHAT and FQNNGV. Full variable domain (outside the CDR3, taken from reference TRBV11-2 and TRBJ2-2): EAGVAQSPRYKIIEKRQSVAFWCNPISGHATLYWYQQILGQGPKLLIQFQNNGVVDDSQLPKDRFSAERLKGVDSTLKIQPAKLEDSAVYLCASSSGPIGVELFFGEGSRLTVL.

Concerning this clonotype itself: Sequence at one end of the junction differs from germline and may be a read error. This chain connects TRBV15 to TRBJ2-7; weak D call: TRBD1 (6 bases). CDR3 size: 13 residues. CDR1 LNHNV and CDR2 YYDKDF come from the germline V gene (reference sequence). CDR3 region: CATSSGTTYDQYF. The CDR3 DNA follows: TGTGCCACTAGCTCCGGGACAACCTACGATCAGTACTTC.

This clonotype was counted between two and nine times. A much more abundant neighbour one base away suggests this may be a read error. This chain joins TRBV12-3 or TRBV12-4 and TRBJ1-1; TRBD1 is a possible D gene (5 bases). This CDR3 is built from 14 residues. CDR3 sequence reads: CAGSFWGPNTEAFF. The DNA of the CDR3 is TGTGCCGGCAGTTTCTGGGGACCGAACACTGAAGCTTTCTTT.

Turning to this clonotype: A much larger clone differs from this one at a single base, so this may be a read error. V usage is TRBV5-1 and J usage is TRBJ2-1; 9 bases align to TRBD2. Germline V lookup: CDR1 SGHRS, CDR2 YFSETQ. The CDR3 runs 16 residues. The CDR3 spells CASSPRKGLAVYEQSF. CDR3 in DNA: TGCGCCAGCAGCCCCCGTAAGGGACTAGCTGTCTATGAGCAGTCCTTC.

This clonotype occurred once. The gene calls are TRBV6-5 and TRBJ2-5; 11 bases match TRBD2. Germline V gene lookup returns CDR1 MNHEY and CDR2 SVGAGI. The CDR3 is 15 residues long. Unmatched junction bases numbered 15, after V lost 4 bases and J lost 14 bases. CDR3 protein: CASSLLAGGRETHYF. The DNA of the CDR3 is TGTGCCAGCAGTTTGCTAGCGGGAGGTCGGGAGACTCATTACTTC.

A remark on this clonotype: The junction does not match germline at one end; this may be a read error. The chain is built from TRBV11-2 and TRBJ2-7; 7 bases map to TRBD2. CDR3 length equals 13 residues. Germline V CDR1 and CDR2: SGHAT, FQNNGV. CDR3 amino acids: CVSGLRGGYKQYF. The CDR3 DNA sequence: TGTGTCAGCGGCTTAAGGGGAGGGTACAAGCAGTACTTC. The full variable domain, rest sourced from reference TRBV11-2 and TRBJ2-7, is EAGVAQSPRYKIIEKRQSVAFWCNPISGHATLYWYQQILGQGPKLLIQFQNNGVVDDSQLPKDRFSAERLKGVDSTLKIQPAKLEDSAVYLCVSGLRGGYKQYFGPGTRLTVT.

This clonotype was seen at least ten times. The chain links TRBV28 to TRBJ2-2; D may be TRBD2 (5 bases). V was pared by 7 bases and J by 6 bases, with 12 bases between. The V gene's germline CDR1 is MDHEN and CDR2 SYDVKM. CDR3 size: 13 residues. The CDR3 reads CASTLTGSGELFF. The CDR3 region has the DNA TGTGCCAGCACCCTAACGGGGTCCGGGGAGCTGTTTTTT. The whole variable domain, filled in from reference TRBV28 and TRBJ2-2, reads DVKVTQSSRYLVKRTGEKVFLECVQDMDHENMFWYRQDPGLGLRLIYFSYDVKMKEKGDIPEGYSVSREKKERFSLILESASTNQTSMYLCASTLTGSGELFFGEGSRLTVL.

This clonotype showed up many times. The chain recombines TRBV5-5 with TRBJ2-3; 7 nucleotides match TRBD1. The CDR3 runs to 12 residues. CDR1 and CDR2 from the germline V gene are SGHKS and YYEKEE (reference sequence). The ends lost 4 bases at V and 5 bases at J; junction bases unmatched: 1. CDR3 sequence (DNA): TGTGCCAGCAGCCCAGGGGGAGATACGCAGTATTTT. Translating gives CASSPGGDTQYF.

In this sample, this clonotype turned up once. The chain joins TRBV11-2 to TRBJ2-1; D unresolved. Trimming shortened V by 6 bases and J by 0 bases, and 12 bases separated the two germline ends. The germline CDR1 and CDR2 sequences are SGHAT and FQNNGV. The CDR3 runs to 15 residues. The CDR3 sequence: CASSPKGGSYNEQFF. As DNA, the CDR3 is TGTGCCAGCAGTCCGAAAGGCGGCTCCTACAATGAGCAGTTCTTC. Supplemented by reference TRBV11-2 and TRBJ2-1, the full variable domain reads EAGVAQSPRYKIIEKRQSVAFWCNPISGHATLYWYQQILGQGPKLLIQFQNNGVVDDSQLPKDRFSAERLKGVDSTLKIQPAKLEDSAVYLCASSPKGGSYNEQFFGPGTRLTVL.

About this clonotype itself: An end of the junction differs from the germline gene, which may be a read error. The CDR3 here is CANSLGQGANTGELFF. CDR3 coding DNA: TGCGCCAACAGCTTGGGGCAGGGAGCGAACACCGGGGAGCTGTTCTTT. The rearrangement joins TRBV5-1 to TRBJ2-2, with D perhaps given as TRBD1 or TRBD2 (5 bases each). The CDR3 extends over 16 amino acids. Germline CDR1 SGHRS, CDR2 YFSETQ.

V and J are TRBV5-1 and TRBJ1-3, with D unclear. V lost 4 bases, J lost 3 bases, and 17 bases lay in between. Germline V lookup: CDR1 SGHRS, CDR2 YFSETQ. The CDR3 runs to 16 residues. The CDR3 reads CASSLAGPGLGNTIYF. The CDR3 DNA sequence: TGCGCCAGCAGCCTTGCCGGGCCGGGCCTTGGAAACACCATATATTTT. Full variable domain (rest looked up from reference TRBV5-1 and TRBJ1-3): KAGVTQTPRYLIKTRGQQVTLSCSPISGHRSVSWYQQTPGQGLQFLFEYFSETQRNKGNFPGRFSGRQFSNSRSEMNVSTLELGDSALYLCASSLAGPGLGNTIYFGEGSWLTVV.

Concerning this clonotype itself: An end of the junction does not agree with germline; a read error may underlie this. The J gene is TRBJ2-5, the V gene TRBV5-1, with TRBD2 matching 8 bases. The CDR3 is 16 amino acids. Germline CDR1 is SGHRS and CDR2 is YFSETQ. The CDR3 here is CASSRGLVGMQEAQYF. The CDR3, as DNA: TGCGCCAGCAGCCGGGGACTAGTGGGGATGCAAGAGGCCCAGTACTTC.